This T cell receptor beta chain derives from a study of T-cell reconstitution after alpha-beta-depleted transplantation in children (dated by TCRdb to 2016 to 2018). The study in broad terms: Using TCR repertoire profiling, the study followed T-cell immune reconstitution in a quantitative way in children after TCRalphabeta/CD19-depleted allogeneic hematopoietic cell transplantation.

With regard to this clonotype: Its target antigen remains unknown. Nothing much larger sits one base from this clone, and base qualities are not available.

V is reduced by 5 bases and J by 3 bases, leaving a spacing of 19 bases between them. From the cysteine through the phenylalanine, the CDR3 covers 16 amino acids. The retained sequence is limited to the CDR3, 48 bases, with the frame set at the first base. Receptor libraries were prepared by PCR. Sequencing relied on an Illumina HiSeq 2500. To normalize quantification of the TCRbeta repertoire, the TCR libraries were built with molecular barcoding that relied on unique molecular identifiers. TCRdb applied fastp at Q25 and MiXCR to the public reads, then kept only in-frame beta chains. Every distinct CDR3 protein forms one entry, paired with its most common genes and DNA. The sample data list about 410,000 distinct CDR3 sequences, and around 21% of these were observed just once. The leading ten clones occupy 3% to 4.5% of the sample.

The chain uses TRBV12-3 or TRBV12-4 and TRBJ1-1, and TRBD1 may be the D gene, going by 5 matching bases. Sequences were derived from PBMCs from the stem cell graft donor, sampled from the stem cell graft. This clonotype was obtained from a human donor who donated a stem cell graft to a child with acute myeloid leukemia. For the CDR3, the sequence is CASSPVSGIGYTEAFF. The DNA sequence is given as TGTGCCAGCAGTCCAGTGTCAGGGATCGGGTACACTGAAGCTTTCTTT.